What follows describes a single TCR beta chain. These data belong to a study of cytotoxic CD8 clonotypes in ibrutinib-treated CLL. Repertoires were generated with immunoSEQ multiplex PCR, while TCRdb's copy carries only in-frame clones and drops some. The sample consists of about 200,000 clones, approximately 75% of them appearing once. Trimming shortened V by 11 bases and J by 5 bases, and 20 bases separated the two germline ends. From germline, CDR1 is SEHNR and CDR2 FQNEAQ (reference sequence). CDR3 length: 14 amino acids. This chain links TRBV7-9 with TRBJ2-3; possibly TRBD1 for D (6 bases). The specimen comprised PBMCs, sampled after 12 months of ibrutinib treatment. The TCR originated in a human donor with chronic lymphocytic leukemia. This CDR3 is CAAPRGTFGDTQYF. The CDR3 coding sequence is TGTGCCGCCCCCAGAGGGACATTTGGAGATACGCAGTATTTT.